Listed below are T cell receptor beta chains from one sample, sequenced in a study of cytomegalovirus exposure and HLA in healthy donors. Sequencing used immunoSEQ multiplex PCR; TCRdb keeps in-frame clones, though not all of them. Found here are tens of thousands of clones, about 72% of them singletons; the top ten hold around 1.9%. The sequencing sample was made of PBMCs. These receptors were taken from a man aged 30-40 years in good health and CMV-seronegative. CDR3s include the opening cysteine and the closing phenylalanine or tryptophan. D genes are given only for firm matches.

J | V | D | DNA | CDR3
TRBJ2-7 | TRBV7-9 | NA | TGTGCCAGCAGCCCATACCCCCAGGGACTCAAGGTCTACGAGCAGTACTTC | CASSPYPQGLKVYEQYF
TRBJ2-3 | TRBV2 | TRBD2 | TGTGCCGGACTACATAGCGGGAGGGAAGATACGCAGTATTTT | CAGLHSGREDTQYF
TRBJ1-2 | TRBV7-9 | NA | TGTGCCAGCAGCTTAGCAGGACTAAACTATGGCTACACCTTC | CASSLAGLNYGYTF
TRBJ2-7 | TRBV29-1 | TRBD2 | TGCAGCGTTGAAGTAATGACTAGCGCATCCTACGAGCAGTACTTC | CSVEVMTSASYEQYF
TRBJ1-4 | TRBV27 | NA | TGTGCCAGCAGTTTAAATCCTTCAACTAATGAAAAACTGTTTTTT | CASSLNPSTNEKLFF
TRBJ1-1 | TRBV5-6 | NA | TGTGCCAGCGAAGGGGGGGGTGAAGCTTTCTTT | CASEGGGEAFF
TRBJ1-4 | TRBV28 | NA | TGTGCCAGCAGTTTAGATTCCCGGGGGGCGGGACGGGAAAAACTGTTTTTT | CASSLDSRGAGREKLFF
TRBJ1-1 | TRBV5-1 | TRBD1 | TGCGCCAGCAGCCCTCGACAGGGGGCCGGAGTGACTGAAGCTTTCTTT | CASSPRQGAGVTEAFF
TRBJ1-1 | TRBV5-1 | TRBD1 | TGCGCCAGCAGCTCTAGGACAGGGAGGAACACTGAAGCTTTCTTT | CASSSRTGRNTEAFF
TRBJ2-7 | TRBV5-4 | TRBD2 | TGTGCCAGCAGCCGCGGGACTAGCTCCTACGAGCAGTACTTC | CASSRGTSSYEQYF
TRBJ1-5 | TRBV18 | NA | TGTGCCAGCTCACTGGGGGCGCGGGGGCTTGGCAATCAGCCCCAGCATTTT | CASSLGARGLGNQPQHF
TRBJ2-1 | TRBV28 | NA | TGTGCCAGCACTTTAGGGGGACTAACCTACAATGAGCAGTTCTTC | CASTLGGLTYNEQFF
TRBJ1-1 | TRBV30 | TRBD1 | TGTGCCTGGATATTAAAACAGGGGACGGGAAACACTGAAGCTTTCTTT | CAWILKQGTGNTEAFF
TRBJ2-1 | TRBV5-1 | TRBD2 | TGCGCCAGCAGCTCCGGGACTAGCGGGTACAATGAGCAGTTCTTC | CASSSGTSGYNEQFF